This is a list of T cell receptor beta chains from one sample in a study of CXCR3-negative and CXCR3-positive naive CD8 T cells. TCRdb reanalyzed the 5' RACE reads, giving one entry per CDR3 protein sequence and no DNA. In total, the table holds approximately 88,000 distinct CDR3 sequences. Sequenced sample: naive CXCR3+ CD8+ T cells from blood. Receptors originate from a human donor in good health. Some clones in this sample may be carry-over from other donors' samples. Both conserved end residues are part of each CDR3.

V,J,CDR3
TRBV7-2,TRBJ2-1,CAALEERGGGNEQFF
TRBV20-1,TRBJ2-1,CSARDQVNSGSELYNEQFF
TRBV29-1,TRBJ2-5,CSVPREYQETQYF
TRBV3-1,TRBJ2-7,CASSQEEKLQEQYF
TRBV4-1,TRBJ1-1,CASSQVKANTEAFF
TRBV12-1,TRBJ2-1,CASSFLSRGHNEQFF
TRBV19,TRBJ2-1,CASSISRTSGTEQFF
TRBV28,TRBJ2-4,CASSDTMGNIQYF
TRBV25-1,TRBJ1-1,CASSEYLPTRNTEAFF
TRBV5-1,TRBJ2-5,CASSIRLAGDPQETQYF
TRBV2,TRBJ2-1,CASRGGRYNEQFF
TRBV5-6,TRBJ1-1,CASRQQGANEAFF
TRBV9,TRBJ2-1,CASSAGTGRYNEQFF
TRBV28,TRBJ1-4,CASSLVPQGEANEKLFF
TRBV12-3/TRBV12-4,TRBJ2-2,CASSFLLAGDTGELFF
TRBV29-1,TRBJ2-7,CSALTERGYEQYF
TRBV19,TRBJ2-1,CASSASSSYNEQFF
TRBV6-5,TRBJ2-7,CASSYGQGWGEQYF
TRBV9,TRBJ1-6,CASSGTGGYNSPLHF
TRBV3-1,TRBJ2-7,CASSQEGGAYEQYF
TRBV30,TRBJ2-1,CACWGGDEQFF
TRBV25-1,TRBJ2-2,CASRDSGREPGELFF
TRBV4-1,TRBJ2-1,CASSQEGAGANNEQFF
TRBV10-3,TRBJ2-1,CAIRQDNEQFF
TRBV13,TRBJ2-7,CASSSGGGSYEHYF
TRBV7-9,TRBJ2-1,CASSPQRAYNEQFF
TRBV4-1,TRBJ1-1,CASSPRGTEAFF
TRBV2,TRBJ2-7,CASSFEAYEQYF
TRBV15,TRBJ2-7,CATSSRDESSYEQYF
TRBV6-1,TRBJ2-1,CASSDNSGIINEQFF
TRBV5-4,TRBJ1-1,CASRGPGNTEAFF
TRBV5-1,TRBJ2-7,CASSYGTGGVYEQYF
TRBV5-6,TRBJ2-1,CASSPTGTEYNEQLF
TRBV14,TRBJ1-2,CASSLDGPYGYTF
TRBV19,TRBJ2-1,CASRPGGVYNEQFF